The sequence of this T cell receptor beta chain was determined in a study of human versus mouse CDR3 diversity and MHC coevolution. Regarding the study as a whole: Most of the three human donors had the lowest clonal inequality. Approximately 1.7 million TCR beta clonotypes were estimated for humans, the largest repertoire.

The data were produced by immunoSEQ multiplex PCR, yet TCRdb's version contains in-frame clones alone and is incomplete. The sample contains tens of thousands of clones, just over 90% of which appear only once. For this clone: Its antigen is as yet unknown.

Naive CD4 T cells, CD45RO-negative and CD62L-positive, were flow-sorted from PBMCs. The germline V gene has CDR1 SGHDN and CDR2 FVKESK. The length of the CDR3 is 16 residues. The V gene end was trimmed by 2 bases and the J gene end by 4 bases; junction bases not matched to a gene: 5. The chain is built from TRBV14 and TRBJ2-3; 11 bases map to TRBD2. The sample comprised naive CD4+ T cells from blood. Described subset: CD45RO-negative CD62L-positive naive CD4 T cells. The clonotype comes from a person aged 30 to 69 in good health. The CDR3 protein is CASSQRTSGWADTQYF. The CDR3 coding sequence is TGTGCCAGCAGCCAAAGGACTAGCGGGTGGGCAGATACGCAGTATTTT.